Following are 30 T cell receptor beta chains from one sample sequenced in a study of T cell repertoires in cytomegalovirus infection. MiXCR, run by TCRdb on the reads, gives a single entry per CDR3 protein. This repertoire shows 200,000 to 250,000 distinct CDR3 sequences, roughly 22% found once; its top ten account for roughly 18%. The sample comprised CD8+ T cells from PBMCs. The receptors shown here come from a human donor in good health (CMV status not recorded). Some clones in this sample may be carry-over from other donors' samples.

This clonotype was recorded at least ten times. The V gene is TRBV12-3 or TRBV12-4, the J gene TRBJ1-1, with a possible D match to TRBD1 (6 bases). The V end was cut by 3 bases, the J end by 3 bases, with 11 bases between. The CDR3 contains 14 residues. CDR3 protein: CASSLGGADTEAFF. In nucleotides, the CDR3 is TGTGCCAGCAGTTTGGGGGGGGCGGACACTGAAGCTTTCTTT.

J is TRBJ2-1 and V is TRBV19; D is undetermined. CDR3 length equals 18 residues. Trimming shortened V by 5 bases and J by 0 bases, and 20 bases separated the two germline ends. Germline V gene sequence: CDR1 LNHDA, CDR2 SQIVND (reference sequence). The CDR3 reads CASSSGRDPRSSYNEQFF. DNA of the CDR3: TGTGCCAGTAGTTCCGGACGAGACCCGAGGAGCTCCTACAATGAGCAGTTCTTC.

The J gene is TRBJ1-1, the V gene TRBV15; D is unclear. Between the trimmed V and J ends, which lost 4 bases and 1 base, there was a span of 13 bases. This CDR3 is built from 15 residues. Per germline, CDR1 LNHNV and CDR2 YYDKDF (reference sequence). CDR3 loop: CATSTPTFWNTEAFF. CDR3 DNA sequence: TGTGCCACCAGCACCCCCACCTTTTGGAACACTGAAGCTTTCTTT.

This clonotype has just a few counts. The genes are TRBV2 and TRBJ2-1; tentatively, D is TRBD2 (5 bases). This CDR3 spans 16 amino acids. The germline V and J ends were trimmed by 10 bases and 5 bases, with 24 bases remaining between them. Germline V gene lookup returns CDR1 SNHLY and CDR2 FYNNEI. The CDR3 sequence: CANRRTAENPDNEQFF. DNA for the CDR3: TGTGCCAACCGACGGACTGCCGAGAATCCGGACAATGAGCAGTTCTTC.

A remark on this clonotype: The junction differs from germline at one of its ends, possibly a read error. The rearrangement links TRBV5-3 to TRBJ2-1; 8 bases are a match to TRBD2. TRBV5-3 is marked as an open reading frame, function uncertain. CDR3 length equals 15 residues. CDR3 nucleotides: TGTGCCAGCAGCTTGGCTAGCGGGCTCGACAATGAGCAGTTCTTC. This encodes CASSLASGLDNEQFF.

This clonotype occurred many times. CDR3 sequence reads: CASSLGASYEQYF. The CDR3 nucleotides are TGTGCCAGCAGCTTAGGGGCCAGTTACGAGCAGTACTTC. This chain uses TRBV7-2 with TRBJ2-7; D uncertain. V was clipped by 1 base and J by 4 bases, with 8 bases between them. Germline CDR1 and CDR2: SGHTA and FQGNSA. The CDR3 totals 13 residues.

At least ten counts were recorded for this clonotype. This rearrangement joins TRBV12-3 or TRBV12-4 to TRBJ2-1, with D perhaps given as TRBD1 or TRBD2 (6 bases each). V shed 6 bases and J shed 6 bases, with 15 bases lying between them. The CDR3 runs to 14 residues. The DNA for the CDR3 is TGTGCCAGCAGCCCCTTCGGGGGCCCCAATGAGCAGTTCTTC. This codes for CASSPFGGPNEQFF.

As regards this clonotype: A much larger clonotype is one base distant, so this may be a read error. The chain is built from TRBV28 and TRBJ1-5; no definite D call. The CDR3 is 12 residues long. Germline V gives CDR1 MDHEN, CDR2 SYDVKM. CDR3 sequence: CTSTTPNQPQHF. The CDR3 nucleotides read TGTACCAGCACCACCCCCAATCAGCCCCAGCATTTT.

The V and J genes are TRBV19 and TRBJ2-1; possibly TRBD1 or TRBD2 for D (5 bases each). V lost 4 bases, J lost 9 bases, and 7 bases lay in between. This CDR3 is 11 amino acids long. From germline, CDR1 is LNHDA and CDR2 SQIVND (reference sequence). The CDR3 DNA sequence: TGTGCCAGTAGTACAGGGACTGAGCAGTTCTTC. It translates to CASSTGTEQFF.

V gene TRBV6-5 combines with J gene TRBJ2-1; 7 bases are a match to TRBD2. The trim removed 3 bases at V and 8 bases at J, leaving 7 bases unmatched. The CDR3 spans 14 residues. CDR1 and CDR2 from the germline V gene are MNHEY and SVGAGI. The CDR3 here is CASSYTGSGDEQFF. CDR3 nucleotides: TGTGCCAGCAGTTATACGGGAAGCGGGGATGAGCAGTTCTTC.

V gene TRBV28 combines with J gene TRBJ2-5, with D perhaps matching TRBD1 (6 bases). Germline CDR1 MDHEN, CDR2 SYDVKM. This CDR3 has 15 amino acids. The V gene lost 2 bases and the J gene lost 2 bases, with 12 bases spanning the gap. DNA of the CDR3: TGTGCCAGCAGTTTACCCCAGGGGTATCAAGAGACCCAGTACTTC. As protein: CASSLPQGYQETQYF.

The V call is TRBV28, the J call TRBJ2-7; 11 bases align to TRBD2. The CDR3 covers 17 residues. Germline CDR1 is MDHEN and CDR2 is SYDVKM. After removal of 2 bases from V and 5 bases from J, the junction contained 11 bases not matched to a gene. Here the CDR3 reads CASSLLVRGLADHEQYF. For the CDR3, the DNA is TGTGCCAGCAGTTTACTGGTCCGGGGACTAGCGGACCACGAGCAGTACTTC.

At least ten counts were recorded for this clonotype. V gene TRBV7-2 combines with J gene TRBJ1-4; 7 nucleotides agree with TRBD1. Trimming at V came to 1 base and at J to 0 bases, leaving 2 bases not matched to a gene. The CDR3 length is 16 residues. Looked up from germline, CDR1 is SGHTA and CDR2 is FQGNSA. CDR3 nucleotide sequence: TGTGCCAGCAGCTTAGAGGGGGCACCAACTAATGAAAAACTGTTTTTT. It is translated as CASSLEGAPTNEKLFF.

This clonotype was observed a few times. The V and J genes are TRBV20-1 and TRBJ2-3; no reliable D call. The CDR3 totals 13 residues. Trimming pared 2 bases from V and 2 bases from J, leaving 8 bases between. The V gene's germline CDR1 is DFQATT and CDR2 SNEGSKA (reference sequence). The DNA of the CDR3 is TGCAGTGCTAGACCCCCGACCACAGATACGCAGTATTTT. Translating it yields CSARPPTTDTQYF.

This clonotype was seen many times. The CDR3 DNA reads as TGTGCCAGCAGCTCAATCACCGGGGAGCTGTTTTTT. Its translation: CASSSITGELFF. V and J are TRBV7-9 and TRBJ2-2; no reliable D call. In germline, CDR1 is SEHNR, CDR2 FQNEAQ (reference sequence). This CDR3 is 12 amino acids long. Between the trimmed V and J ends, which lost 4 bases and 4 bases, there was a span of 4 bases.

The chain is built from TRBV7-6 and TRBJ1-4; perhaps TRBD1 as D (5 bases). Germline CDR1 reads SGHVS; CDR2 reads FNYEAQ. Trimming left V 3 bases short and J 0 bases short, with 11 bases between. CDR3 length: 16 amino acids. The CDR3 DNA reads TGTGCCAGCAGCTTCCGCCCGGGGGCAACTAATGAAAAACTGTTTTTT. Its translation: CASSFRPGATNEKLFF.

This clonotype was found once. This rearrangement joins TRBV12-3 or TRBV12-4 to TRBJ2-2; 11 bases line up with TRBD2. This CDR3 region has 14 residues. V lost 6 bases, J lost 6 bases, and 3 bases stayed unmatched. The DNA for the CDR3 is TGTGCCAGCAGAATAGCGGGGGGGCCCGGGGAGCTGTTTTTT. This sequence encodes CASRIAGGPGELFF.

This clonotype was found a few times. The rearrangement joins TRBV7-9 to TRBJ2-1; D remains ambiguous. This CDR3 region has 12 residues. Germline V gives CDR1 SEHNR, CDR2 FQNEAQ (reference sequence). The V end lost 8 bases, the J end lost 5 bases, and 10 bases lay between the germline ends. The CDR3 region is CASEDVNNEQFF. The CDR3 DNA sequence: TGTGCCAGCGAGGATGTGAACAATGAGCAGTTCTTC.

This clonotype came up a few times. The chain joins TRBV12-3 or TRBV12-4 to TRBJ2-3; tentative D call: TRBD2 (5 bases). The germline V and J ends were trimmed by 2 bases and 1 base, with 13 bases remaining between them. CDR3 size: 16 residues. The CDR3 coding sequence is TGTGCCAGCAGTTTAAACCAGGTGAGGGGCACAGATACGCAGTATTTT. Protein sequence: CASSLNQVRGTDTQYF.

This clonotype was recorded many times. The rearrangement uses TRBV7-3 and TRBJ1-5; D ambiguous. The V and J ends lost 5 bases and 4 bases respectively, with 15 bases between them. This CDR3 spans 15 amino acids. CDR1 SGHTA and CDR2 FQGTGA come from the germline V gene. This CDR3 is CASSPFTTGNQPQHF. The CDR3 DNA is TGTGCCAGCAGCCCCTTTACTACGGGGAATCAGCCCCAGCATTTT. The full variable domain, rest sourced from reference TRBV7-3 and TRBJ1-5, is GAGVSQTPSNKVTEKGKYVELRCDPISGHTALYWYRQSLGQGPEFLIYFQGTGAADDSGLPNDRFFAVRPEGSVSTLKIQRTERGDSAVYLCASSPFTTGNQPQHFGDGTRLSIL.

The table lists this clonotype with a few counts. The chain has TRBV6-6 and TRBJ1-5, with D maybe TRBD1 (5 bases). Germline V gene lookup returns CDR1 MNHNY and CDR2 SVGAGI (reference sequence). The CDR3 has 14 residues. V lost 5 bases and J lost 3, with 11 bases in between. CDR3 sequence: CASSQDSVNQPQHF. CDR3 coding DNA: TGTGCCAGCAGTCAAGACAGCGTCAATCAGCCCCAGCATTTT.

The CDR3 DNA reads as TGTGCCAGCAGTAGACAGCTTCAAGAGACCCAGTACTTC. This gives the protein CASSRQLQETQYF. The genes are TRBV7-8 and TRBJ2-5; a weak D match, TRBD1 (5 bases). The CDR3 consists of 13 residues. The germline V and J ends were trimmed by 6 bases and 2 bases, with 10 bases remaining between them. In germline, CDR1 is SGHVS, CDR2 FQNEAQ. Complete variable domain (other parts from reference TRBV7-8 and TRBJ2-5): GAGVSQSPRYKVAKRGQDVALRCDPISGHVSLFWYQQALGQGPEFLTYFQNEAQLDKSGLPSDRFFAERPEGSVSTLKIQRTQQEDSAVYLCASSRQLQETQYFGPGTRLLVL.

The chain employs TRBV6-5 and TRBJ1-5, with TRBD1 as a possible D gene (5 bases). Trimming left V 0 bases short and J 0 bases short, with 15 bases between. The germline CDR1 and CDR2 sequences are MNHEY and SVGAGI. The CDR3 is 18 residues long. CDR3 DNA sequence: TGTGCCAGCAGTTACTCGAATCCGGGACGCTATAGCAATCAGCCCCAGCATTTT. Translating gives CASSYSNPGRYSNQPQHF.

The table lists this clonotype with a few counts. The CDR3: CASSFRGGSSYNEQFF. In nucleotides, the CDR3 is TGTGCCAGCTCGTTTCGCGGGGGGAGCTCCTACAATGAGCAGTTCTTC. The V call is TRBV18, the J call TRBJ2-1, with TRBD2 identical over 8 bases. The V gene end was trimmed by 6 bases and the J gene end by 0 bases; junction bases not matched to a gene: 7. The CDR3 runs 16 residues. Per germline, CDR1 KGHSH and CDR2 LQKENI.

This clonotype has at least ten counts. V gene TRBV7-6 combines with J gene TRBJ2-5; no definite D call. From germline, CDR1 is SGHVS and CDR2 FNYEAQ. V was cut by 3 bases and J by 3 bases, with 5 bases left in between. This CDR3 comprises 12 residues. The CDR3 spells CASSLGKETQYF. The CDR3 DNA reads TGTGCCAGCAGCTTGGGTAAAGAGACCCAGTACTTC.

This rearrangement joins TRBV7-6 to TRBJ1-6; the D is unclear. V was cut by 2 bases and J by 0 bases, with 17 bases left in between. Germline lookup yields CDR1 SGHVS and CDR2 FNYEAQ. CDR3 length: 19 residues. The CDR3 nucleotides are TGTGCCAGCAGCTTATTGTCGGGCGTCCACAGCTCCTATAATTCACCCCTCCACTTT. Translated: CASSLLSGVHSSYNSPLHF.

The chain links TRBV28 to TRBJ2-1; D may be TRBD1 (6 bases). The CDR3 covers 16 residues. V lost 5 bases and J lost 9, with 23 bases in between. Germline V gene lookup returns CDR1 MDHEN and CDR2 SYDVKM. CDR3 loop: CASSPIGDTLWVEQFF. CDR3 coding DNA: TGTGCCAGCAGTCCTATTGGGGACACGCTGTGGGTTGAGCAGTTCTTC. The full variable domain, rest sourced from reference TRBV28 and TRBJ2-1, is DVKVTQSSRYLVKRTGEKVFLECVQDMDHENMFWYRQDPGLGLRLIYFSYDVKMKEKGDIPEGYSVSREKKERFSLILESASTNQTSMYLCASSPIGDTLWVEQFFGPGTRLTVL.

This rearrangement joins TRBV6-4 to TRBJ1-2; 9 nucleotides agree with TRBD1. Germline CDR1 MRHNA, CDR2 SNTAGT. The CDR3 contains 15 residues. The ends lost 4 bases at V and 6 bases at J; junction bases unmatched: 9. CDR3 nucleotides: TGTGCCAGCAGTGGGACAGGGGACGGAACTAATGGCTACACCTTC. This sequence encodes CASSGTGDGTNGYTF.

On this clonotype: This sequence may be a read error, since a much larger clone differs from it by one base. The gene calls are TRBV11-2 and TRBJ1-1; D not resolved. Germline CDR1 is SGHAT and CDR2 is FQNNGV. The CDR3 extends over 14 amino acids. The CDR3 protein is CASSLGSGGTVAFF. The CDR3 DNA follows: TGTGCCAGCAGCTTAGGGTCGGGCGGAACTGTAGCTTTCTTT.

The rearrangement uses TRBV2 and TRBJ2-3, with TRBD2 matching 10 bases. Germline V gives CDR1 SNHLY, CDR2 FYNNEI. CDR3 length: 16 amino acids. V lost 0 bases to trimming and J lost 3 bases; unmatched junction nucleotides: 3. CDR3 protein: CASSEALAGSTDTQYF. The CDR3 DNA is TGTGCCAGCAGTGAAGCACTAGCGGGGTCAACAGATACGCAGTATTTT.